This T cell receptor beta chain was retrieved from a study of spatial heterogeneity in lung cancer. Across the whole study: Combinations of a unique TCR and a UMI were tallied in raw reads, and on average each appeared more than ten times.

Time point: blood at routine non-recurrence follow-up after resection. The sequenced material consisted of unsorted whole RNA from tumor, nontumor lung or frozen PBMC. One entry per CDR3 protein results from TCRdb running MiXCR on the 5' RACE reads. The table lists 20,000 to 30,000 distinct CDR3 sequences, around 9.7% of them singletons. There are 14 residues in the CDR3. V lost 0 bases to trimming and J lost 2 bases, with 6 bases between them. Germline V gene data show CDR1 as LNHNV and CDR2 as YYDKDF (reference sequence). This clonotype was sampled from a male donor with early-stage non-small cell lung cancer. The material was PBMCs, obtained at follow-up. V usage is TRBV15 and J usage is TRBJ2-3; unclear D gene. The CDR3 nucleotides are TGTGCCACCAGCAGAGATCTCCCCACAGATACGCAGTATTTT. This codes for CATSRDLPTDTQYF.